Following are 5 T cell receptor beta chains from one sample sequenced in a study of blood T cell repertoires in COVID-19. The protocol was immunoSEQ multiplex PCR, while the TCRdb copy is restricted to in-frame clones and leaves out a portion. The sample records about 220,000 clones, roughly 90% being singletons. The sequencing sample was made of PBMCs or T cells enriched from blood (not recorded which). These receptors came from a man aged 30 to 39 who had been exposed to COVID-19.

This chain links TRBV13 with TRBJ1-1; 7 positions match TRBD1. J gave up 4 bases and V 0 bases, and 5 bases lay outside the gene matches. This CDR3 has 15 amino acids. Germline V gives CDR1 PRHDT, CDR2 FYEKMQ (reference sequence). The CDR3 region has the DNA TGTGCCAGCAGCTTAGGGGGCAGGGGGAGCACTGAAGCTTTCTTT. This translates into CASSLGGRGSTEAFF.

The chain recombines TRBV6-5 with TRBJ1-3, with TRBD1 as a possible D gene (5 bases). CDR3 length: 14 residues. From germline, CDR1 is MNHEY and CDR2 SVGAGI. The V gene lost 4 bases and the J gene lost 7 bases, with 14 bases spanning the gap. The CDR3 here is CASSSREGLNTIYF. The CDR3 nucleotides are TGTGCCAGCAGTTCTCGGGAGGGGCTTAACACCATATATTTT.

This sequence joins TRBV28 and TRBJ1-1, with D unclear. The CDR3 is 13 amino acids. Germline V gene data show CDR1 as MDHEN and CDR2 as SYDVKM. Trimming pared 7 bases from V and 1 base from J, leaving 10 bases between. The CDR3 nucleotides read TGTGCCAGCACCTCGGCAGGGAACACTGAAGCTTTCTTT. Translating gives CASTSAGNTEAFF.

This sequence joins TRBV13 and TRBJ2-7; TRBD1 agrees at 7 bases. V gave up 5 bases and J gave up 5 bases; unmatched junction bases: 15. The CDR3 contains 16 residues. Germline V gene lookup returns CDR1 PRHDT and CDR2 FYEKMQ (reference sequence). For the CDR3, the DNA is TGTGCCAGCAGCGGGGGAAGAGGGGGCATTGCCCACGAGCAGTACTTC. This translates into CASSGGRGGIAHEQYF.

The J gene is TRBJ1-5, the V gene TRBV5-6; perhaps TRBD1 as D (6 bases). Germline values: CDR1 SGHDT, CDR2 YYEEEE. With 4 bases removed from V and 3 bases from J, the gap between germline ends came to 11 bases. This CDR3 contains 14 residues. This CDR3 is CASSHTGTNQPQHF. The DNA for the CDR3 is TGTGCCAGCAGCCATACAGGGACCAATCAGCCCCAGCATTTT. Filled out from reference TRBV5-6 and TRBJ1-5, the complete variable domain reads DAGVTQSPTHLIKTRGQQVTLRCSPKSGHDTVSWYQQALGQGPQFIFQYYEEEERQRGNFPDRFSGHQFPNYSSELNVNALLLGDSALYLCASSHTGTNQPQHFGDGTRLSIL.